Shown below are 17 T cell receptor beta chains from a single sample sequenced in a study of beta chain features in type 1 diabetes. The entirety of the isolated RNA underwent reverse transcription, so expressed TCRB transcripts were sequenced. The protocol was immunoSEQ multiplex PCR, while the TCRdb copy is restricted to in-frame clones and leaves out a portion. Altogether about 930,000 clones are present, 17% being singletons, with the ten largest covering about 0.02%. Sequencing was done on a sample of naive CD4+ T cells from blood. These receptor sequences come from a woman in her late teens or twenties in good health.

The CDR3 DNA is TGTGCCAGCAGCCTAGCTTTGGTTCCTAGAAATGAGCAGTTCTTC. Protein sequence: CASSLALVPRNEQFF. V usage is TRBV28 and J usage is TRBJ2-1; perhaps TRBD2 as D (5 bases). Trimming removed 6 bases at V and 7 bases at J, with 19 bases between. The CDR3 spans 15 residues. CDR1 MDHEN and CDR2 SYDVKM come from the germline V gene. Looking up the rest from reference TRBV28 and TRBJ2-1 gives the full variable domain: DVKVTQSSRYLVKRTGEKVFLECVQDMDHENMFWYRQDPGLGLRLIYFSYDVKMKEKGDIPEGYSVSREKKERFSLILESASTNQTSMYLCASSLALVPRNEQFFGPGTRLTVL.

This clone was counted a few times. This chain links TRBV28 with TRBJ1-2; 8 bases agree with TRBD1. The CDR3 is made up of 13 amino acids. V lost 7 bases, J lost 8 bases, and 9 bases stayed unmatched. The germline V gene encodes CDR1 MDHEN and CDR2 SYDVKM. CDR3 coding DNA: TGTGCCAGCATTCCAGGGGGCGCGAGGGGCTACACCTTC. Protein sequence: CASIPGGARGYTF.

This clone was detected only a few times. The chain links TRBV28 to TRBJ1-2, with D possibly matching TRBD1 (6 bases). This CDR3 has 11 amino acids. Germline lookup yields CDR1 MDHEN and CDR2 SYDVKM. V gave up 8 bases and J gave up 7 bases, with 11 bases separating them. The DNA of the CDR3 is TGTGCCAGCCAAGGACAGCTTGGCTACACCTTC. Translation: CASQGQLGYTF.

The chain uses TRBV7-2 and TRBJ2-2; TRBD2 matches at 7 bases. J gave up 3 bases and V 6 bases, and 13 bases lay outside the gene matches. In germline, CDR1 is SGHTA, CDR2 FQGNSA. The CDR3 consists of 17 residues. CDR3 in DNA: TGTGCCAGCAGGCCCCCGGGTGCGGGAGCTCACACCGGGGAGCTGTTTTTT. Amino acids: CASRPPGAGAHTGELFF.

This clone appeared a few times. The chain couples TRBV28 to TRBJ2-7; tentative D call: TRBD2 (5 bases). Germline lookup yields CDR1 MDHEN and CDR2 SYDVKM. With 2 bases removed from V and 6 bases from J, the gap between germline ends came to 11 bases. This CDR3 is built from 13 residues. CDR3 amino acids: CASSLRLPPEQYF. The CDR3 DNA sequence: TGTGCCAGCAGTTTACGACTACCACCCGAGCAGTACTTC. Full variable domain (rest looked up from reference TRBV28 and TRBJ2-7): DVKVTQSSRYLVKRTGEKVFLECVQDMDHENMFWYRQDPGLGLRLIYFSYDVKMKEKGDIPEGYSVSREKKERFSLILESASTNQTSMYLCASSLRLPPEQYFGPGTRLTVT.

This clone occurred a few times. This chain connects TRBV5-1 to TRBJ2-1; TRBD2 matches at 10 bases. CDR1 and CDR2 (germline): SGHRS, YFSETQ. Trimming took 5 bases from V and 9 from J; bases not matched to a gene: 5. CDR3 size: 13 residues. CDR3 DNA: TGCGCCAGCAGGCTAGCGGGAGTCGGTGAGCAGTTCTTC. Translation: CASRLAGVGEQFF.

The chain recombines TRBV9 with TRBJ2-3; 7 nucleotides match TRBD2. Germline V lookup: CDR1 SGDLS, CDR2 YYNGEE. Losses at the gene ends were 1 base for V and 2 bases for J; bases not matched to a gene: 4. The CDR3 runs 15 residues. The CDR3 nucleotides are TGTGCCAGCAGCGTACTGAGCGGGGCCACAGATACGCAGTATTTT. It specifies CASSVLSGATDTQYF.

In this sample, this clone turned up a few times. This chain uses TRBV7-3 with TRBJ2-1; TRBD1 or TRBD2 may be the D gene (7 bases each). The CDR3 totals 16 residues. With 5 bases removed from V and 2 bases from J, the gap between germline ends came to 16 bases. Looked up from germline, CDR1 is SGHTA and CDR2 is FQGTGA. CDR3 protein: CASSPRGGPTYNEQFF. The CDR3 DNA reads as TGTGCCAGCAGCCCCAGGGGGGGCCCCACCTACAATGAGCAGTTCTTC. The full variable domain, in which reference TRBV7-3 and TRBJ2-1 provide the parts outside the CDR3, is GAGVSQTPSNKVTEKGKYVELRCDPISGHTALYWYRQSLGQGPEFLIYFQGTGAADDSGLPNDRFFAVRPEGSVSTLKIQRTERGDSAVYLCASSPRGGPTYNEQFFGPGTRLTVL.

This clone was seen only a few times. The rearrangement joins TRBV6-5 to TRBJ2-7, with D perhaps matching TRBD1 (6 bases). Trimming removed 9 bases from V and 2 bases from J, with 20 bases in between. From germline, CDR1 is MNHEY and CDR2 SVGAGI. The CDR3 is made up of 15 amino acids. CDR3 nucleotide sequence: TGTGCCAGTGAACCCGGGGTACAGGGCCCCTACGAGCAGTACTTC. It specifies CASEPGVQGPYEQYF.

The chain combines TRBV29-1 with TRBJ2-7, with 9 bases identical to TRBD1. Germline lookup yields CDR1 SQVTM and CDR2 ANQGSEA. J gave up 4 bases and V 6 bases, and 7 bases lay outside the gene matches. This CDR3 is 13 amino acids long. The CDR3 nucleotides read TGCAGCGTCCACAGGGGGCGCGGTTACGAGCAGTACTTC. Its translation: CSVHRGRGYEQYF.

The chain is built from TRBV18 and TRBJ1-2, with 8 bases aligning to TRBD1. Germline CDR1 and CDR2: KGHSH and LQKENI. V shed 3 bases, J shed 8 bases, and the junction held 5 bases outside the gene matches. This CDR3 spans 13 amino acids. CDR3: CASSPLDRGGYTF. As DNA, the CDR3 is TGTGCCAGCTCACCGCTCGACAGGGGCGGCTACACCTTC.

The sample holds a few counts of this clone. The J gene is TRBJ2-7, the V gene TRBV28, with D perhaps matching TRBD1 (5 bases). The V end was cut by 7 bases, the J end by 3 bases, with 16 bases between. Germline V gene lookup returns CDR1 MDHEN and CDR2 SYDVKM. The CDR3 is 14 residues long. The CDR3 reads CASNADPGNYEQYF. Here the CDR3 DNA reads TGTGCCAGCAATGCGGACCCAGGGAACTACGAGCAGTACTTC.

The chain has TRBV15 and TRBJ1-5; D gene uncertain. The CDR3 consists of 15 residues. The germline V gene encodes CDR1 LNHNV and CDR2 YYDKDF (reference sequence). The V end lost 3 bases, the J end lost 6 bases, and 15 bases lay between the germline ends. CDR3 DNA: TGTGCCACCAGCAGTGCCGCCAGGTCGGGTCAGCCCCAGCATTTT. It translates to CATSSAARSGQPQHF.

The chain combines TRBV20-1 with TRBJ2-7; TRBD1 might be the D (5 bases). The CDR3 totals 11 residues. Germline values: CDR1 DFQATT, CDR2 SNEGSKA (reference sequence). The germline V and J ends were trimmed by 2 bases and 6 bases, with 8 bases remaining between them. In DNA, the CDR3 is TGCAGTGCTAGAATCAGGGCCGAGCAGTACTTC. The encoded protein is CSARIRAEQYF.

This clone was seen more than once but under ten times. The chain employs TRBV9 and TRBJ2-3; D perhaps matches TRBD2 (6 bases). With 4 bases removed from V and 1 base from J, the gap between germline ends came to 13 bases. Germline V gives CDR1 SGDLS, CDR2 YYNGEE. The CDR3 totals 15 residues. Here the CDR3 reads CASSSGTGRTDTQYF. The CDR3 DNA follows: TGTGCCAGCAGCTCCGGGACTGGGCGCACAGATACGCAGTATTTT.

This clone was recorded a few times. The chain couples TRBV15 to TRBJ2-3; D unclear. Trimming took off 0 bases at V and 2 bases at J, with 9 bases between the two ends. Germline assignment: CDR1 LNHNV and CDR2 YYDKDF (reference sequence). This CDR3 contains 15 residues. CDR3 in DNA: TGTGCCACCAGCAGAGATTTCGGCCTCACAGATACGCAGTATTTT. Translated, it gives CATSRDFGLTDTQYF.

The chain carries TRBV11-2 and TRBJ2-1; no firm D call. CDR1 SGHAT and CDR2 FQNNGV come from the germline V gene. This CDR3 spans 17 amino acids. V was clipped by 2 bases and J by 0 bases, with 14 bases between them. The CDR3 coding sequence is TGTGCCAGCAGCTTAAGATGGGGTACCATCTCCTACAATGAGCAGTTCTTC. It translates to CASSLRWGTISYNEQFF.